Below, 19 T cell receptor beta chains from the same sample are listed, as sequenced in a study of neurological immune-mediated disorders (dated by TCRdb to between 2017 and 2020). Library generation was performed with 5' RACE. The instrument given in TCRdb is Illumina HiSeq 2500. TCRdb trimmed the raw reads at Q25, called clones with MiXCR and kept productive beta chains. Here each entry gathers all rows of one CDR3 protein and keeps the most common genes and DNA. In all, the sample holds tens of thousands of distinct CDR3 sequences, and about 5.5% of those were seen once. Clones ranked in the top ten supply about 2% of the sample. Material: PBMCs. These receptors were collected from a woman in her thirties with multiple sclerosis.

This clonotype came up many times. The genes are TRBV7-8 and TRBJ1-5; TRBD1 is a possible D gene (6 bases). V was trimmed by 4 bases and J by 6 bases, leaving 10 bases between them. The CDR3 sequence is 13 residues long. The V gene's germline CDR1 is SGHVS and CDR2 FQNEAQ. The CDR3 DNA follows: TGTGCCAGCAGCTCGGACAGCGCTCAGCCCCAGCATTTT. Its protein is CASSSDSAQPQHF.

The rearrangement uses TRBV6-6 and TRBJ1-1, with no clear D. V lost 5 bases, J lost 0 bases, and 10 bases lay in between. This CDR3 has 14 amino acids. Germline V gives CDR1 MNHNY, CDR2 SVGAGI (reference sequence). DNA for the CDR3: TGTGCCAGCAGTACGTCAACTATGAACACTGAAGCTTTCTTT. It yields the protein CASSTSTMNTEAFF.

At least ten counts were recorded for this clonotype. J is TRBJ2-7 and V is TRBV12-3 or TRBV12-4; the match to TRBD1 covers 9 bases. J gave up 7 bases and V 6 bases, and 13 bases lay outside the gene matches. This CDR3 is 15 amino acids long. The CDR3 region is CASSRTGTGSGEQYV. The CDR3 nucleotides read TGTGCCAGCAGCCGAACCGGGACAGGGTCGGGTGAGCAGTACGTC.

This clonotype was seen repeatedly, ten times or more. The CDR3 nucleotides are TGTGCCAGCAGCCCCGGGACAGGGATGTACAATGAGCAGTTCTTC. Its translation is CASSPGTGMYNEQFF. This chain joins TRBV7-2 and TRBJ2-1; 9 bases are a match to TRBD1. The V gene's germline CDR1 is SGHTA and CDR2 FQGNSA. The CDR3 extends over 15 amino acids. Trimming removed 5 bases from V and 4 bases from J; junction bases left unmatched: 6.

This clonotype was seen at least ten times. The chain recombines TRBV5-5 with TRBJ2-1, with TRBD1 matching 9 bases. Germline trimming cut 3 bases from V and 4 bases from J; bases unmatched to any gene: 5. The germline CDR1 and CDR2 sequences are SGHKS and YYEKEE (reference sequence). The CDR3 length is 15 residues. The CDR3 protein is CASSSGDRVYNEQFF. The CDR3 bases are TGTGCCAGCAGCTCGGGGGACAGGGTTTACAATGAGCAGTTCTTC.

The sample holds many counts of this clonotype. V is TRBV5-5 and J is TRBJ2-7; no reliable D call. Trimming took 4 bases from V and 3 from J, leaving 14 bases between them. This CDR3 comprises 14 residues. Germline CDR1 is SGHKS and CDR2 is YYEKEE (reference sequence). CDR3 sequence: CASSGVDGGYEQYF. DNA for the CDR3: TGTGCCAGCAGCGGAGTGGACGGCGGCTACGAGCAGTACTTC.

This clonotype has at least ten counts. V gene TRBV7-2 combines with J gene TRBJ2-1; D not resolved. Germline assignment: CDR1 SGHTA and CDR2 FQGNSA. This CDR3 is built from 14 residues. V was trimmed by 6 bases and J by 13 bases, leaving 22 bases between them. DNA of the CDR3: TGTGCCAGCAGTGGTGGCTCCATTAGCAGAGCTCAGTTCTTC. Residues: CASSGGSISRAQFF.

In this sample, this clonotype turned up many times. The chain combines TRBV24-1 with TRBJ2-1, with TRBD2 matching over 7 bases. CDR3 length: 15 amino acids. V lost 3 bases, J lost 7 bases, and 8 bases stayed unmatched. CDR1 KGHDR and CDR2 SFDVKD come from the germline V gene. CDR3 in amino acids: CATSDLTSYGNEQFF. The CDR3 DNA is TGTGCCACCAGTGATCTGACTAGCTATGGGAATGAGCAGTTCTTC.

This clonotype appeared many times. The V call is TRBV7-9, the J call TRBJ2-5; 9 bases align to TRBD2. The CDR3 contains 15 residues. Trimming took 3 bases from V and 5 from J; bases not matched to a gene: 7. Germline CDR1 is SEHNR and CDR2 is FQNEAQ (reference sequence). CDR3 in DNA: TGTGCCAGCAGCTTGGCTAGCGGGAATGATGAGACCCAGTACTTC. As protein: CASSLASGNDETQYF.

Comments on this clonotype: At one of its ends the junction is not consistent with the germline gene, which may arise from a read error. The chain has TRBV6-6 and TRBJ1-6; D not certain. Germline V lookup: CDR1 MNHNY, CDR2 SVGAGI (reference sequence). There are 15 residues in the CDR3. The CDR3 is CASSSTGRVNSPLNF. The DNA for the CDR3 is TGTGCCAGCAGTTCCACCGGGAGGGTGAATTCACCCCTCAACTTT.

This clonotype was seen ten or more times. The rearrangement joins TRBV10-2 to TRBJ2-7; TRBD1 matches 11 bases. This CDR3 spans 15 amino acids. Germline lookup yields CDR1 WSHSY and CDR2 SAAADI. J was trimmed by 4 bases and V by 4 bases; bases with no gene match: 6. The CDR3 loop is CASSGGDRGWYEQYV. The DNA for the CDR3 is TGCGCCAGCAGTGGGGGGGACAGGGGGTGGTACGAGCAGTACGTC.

This clonotype was recorded many times. The chain links TRBV10-3 to TRBJ2-1; 8 bases fit TRBD1. The germline gives CDR1 ENHRY, CDR2 SYGVKD. This CDR3 has 12 amino acids. V gave up 8 bases and J gave up 8 bases; unmatched junction bases: 5. CDR3 nucleotide sequence: TGTGCCATCTCGGACAGGGAGGATGAGCAGTTCTTC. Its translation: CAISDREDEQFF.

This clonotype was counted many times. The chain recombines TRBV20-1 with TRBJ2-3, with TRBD2 identical over 9 bases. This CDR3 region has 16 residues. V lost 6 bases, J lost 0 bases, and 10 bases stayed unmatched. Germline loops: CDR1 DFQATT, CDR2 SNEGSKA (reference sequence). CDR3 region: CSATPWTSESTDTQYF. The CDR3 DNA is TGCAGTGCAACACCTTGGACTAGCGAAAGCACAGATACGCAGTATTTT.

The table lists this clonotype with many counts. The chain carries TRBV5-1 and TRBJ1-1, with a tentative D call TRBD1 (6 bases). The CDR3 length is 15 residues. V gave up 0 bases and J gave up 8 bases, with 17 bases separating them. The germline gives CDR1 SGHRS, CDR2 YFSETQ. The chain's CDR3 is CASSLGNRVSEEAFF. CDR3 DNA: TGCGCCAGCAGCTTGGGAAACAGGGTCTCGGAGGAAGCTTTCTTT. Combining the CDR3 with reference TRBV5-1 and TRBJ1-1 gives the whole variable domain KAGVTQTPRYLIKTRGQQVTLSCSPISGHRSVSWYQQTPGQGLQFLFEYFSETQRNKGNFPGRFSGRQFSNSRSEMNVSTLELGDSALYLCASSLGNRVSEEAFFGQGTRLTVV.

The sample holds many counts of this clonotype. The V and J genes are TRBV9 and TRBJ2-3; D possibly corresponds to TRBD2 (7 bases). The CDR3 has 15 residues. CDR1 is SGDLS and CDR2 is YYNGEE in the germline V gene. Trimming shortened V by 2 bases and J by 9 bases, and 19 bases separated the two germline ends. The CDR3 bases are TGTGCCAGCAGCGTGCTCGGGGGGCAAGAGGGGACGCAGTATTTT. It is translated as CASSVLGGQEGTQYF.

This clonotype was seen repeatedly, ten times or more. This sequence joins TRBV29-1 and TRBJ2-3; 10 nucleotides match TRBD1. Germline-derived CDR1 and CDR2 are SQVTM and ANQGSEA. V lost 3 bases, J lost 3 bases, and 0 bases stayed unmatched. The CDR3 length is 13 residues. The CDR3 DNA follows: TGCAGCGTTGAGGGACAGGGGACAGATACGCAGTATTTT. Encoded protein: CSVEGQGTDTQYF.

Of note for this clonotype: A much larger clone differs by one base, so this may be a read error. The rearrangement links TRBV30 to TRBJ1-1; the D gene is possibly TRBD1 (6 bases). Germline assignment: CDR1 GTSNPN and CDR2 SVGIG (reference sequence). The CDR3 totals 12 residues. V gave up 0 bases and J gave up 9 bases, with 11 bases separating them. CDR3 nucleotide sequence: TGTGCCTGGAGTGTCCGGGACATGCAAGCTTTCTTT. Translation: CAWSVRDMQAFF.

This clonotype was observed many times. The V and J genes are TRBV15 and TRBJ2-5; D unresolved. Trimming took 5 bases from V and 1 from J, leaving 5 bases between them. Per germline, CDR1 LNHNV and CDR2 YYDKDF (reference sequence). This CDR3 region has 12 residues. CDR3 amino acids: CATSDGQETQYF. CDR3 nucleotide sequence: TGTGCCACCAGCGACGGCCAAGAGACCCAGTACTTC.

The J gene is TRBJ2-2, the V gene TRBV10-2; possible D gene TRBD2, 6 bases. Germline lookup yields CDR1 WSHSY and CDR2 SAAADI. With 6 bases removed from V and 6 bases from J, the gap between germline ends came to 20 bases. This CDR3 contains 16 residues. The CDR3 region is CASRIGAGWPPGELFF. CDR3 in DNA: TGCGCCAGCAGAATTGGTGCGGGATGGCCGCCCGGGGAGCTGTTTTTT.